The rows below give T cell receptor beta chains drawn from one sample of a study of blood T cell repertoires in COVID-19. Profiling relied on immunoSEQ multiplex PCR, and the TCRdb table lists in-frame clones only, not all of them. The sample lists roughly 220,000 clones; approximately 83% were seen once. The sample taken for sequencing was PBMCs or T cells enriched from blood (not recorded which). The receptor set was obtained from a middle-aged woman with acute COVID-19. The CDR3 runs from the conserved cysteine through the conserved F or W. Fields, in order: V gene, J gene, CDR3 protein.

v_call: TRBV5-6; j_call: TRBJ1-2; cdr3_aa: CASSPLQGWDYGYTF
v_call: TRBV11-1; j_call: TRBJ2-1; cdr3_aa: CASSGDRGTYNEQFF
v_call: TRBV12-3/TRBV12-4; j_call: TRBJ2-1; cdr3_aa: CASSLRGSDEQFF
v_call: TRBV7-2; j_call: TRBJ2-7; cdr3_aa: CASSPRRTGGADEQYF
v_call: TRBV27; j_call: TRBJ1-2; cdr3_aa: CASRRTGRNYGYTF
v_call: TRBV2; j_call: TRBJ1-6; cdr3_aa: CASSERQPNYNSPLHF
v_call: TRBV18; j_call: TRBJ1-2; cdr3_aa: CASSPDGVYGYTF
v_call: TRBV28; j_call: TRBJ2-5; cdr3_aa: CASSLERGETQYF
v_call: TRBV19; j_call: TRBJ1-5; cdr3_aa: CASRTGQGAGQPQHF
v_call: TRBV28; j_call: TRBJ1-2; cdr3_aa: CASSYTGGVEGYTF
v_call: TRBV6-2/TRBV6-3; j_call: TRBJ1-6; cdr3_aa: CASSPGTANSPLHF
v_call: TRBV7-9; j_call: TRBJ1-5; cdr3_aa: CASSGTGTSNQPQHF
v_call: TRBV7-2; j_call: TRBJ1-4; cdr3_aa: CASSLGGHRGREKLFF
v_call: TRBV15; j_call: TRBJ2-7; cdr3_aa: CATSRPQTGATYEQYF
v_call: TRBV4-3; j_call: TRBJ1-2; cdr3_aa: CASSQETGFESYGYTF
v_call: TRBV4-1; j_call: TRBJ1-1; cdr3_aa: CASSMGQGIATEAFF
v_call: TRBV27; j_call: TRBJ1-1; cdr3_aa: CASSEQGRTEAFF
v_call: TRBV19; j_call: TRBJ2-3; cdr3_aa: CASSTGFGTDTQYF
v_call: TRBV3-1/TRBV3-2; j_call: TRBJ1-6; cdr3_aa: CASSRNAGGSPLHF
v_call: TRBV30; j_call: TRBJ1-2; cdr3_aa: CAWSVRGGGYTF
v_call: TRBV6-5; j_call: TRBJ2-3; cdr3_aa: CASSSGGGTDTQYF
v_call: TRBV9; j_call: TRBJ2-7; cdr3_aa: CASSGGTSDYEQYF
v_call: TRBV14; j_call: TRBJ2-7; cdr3_aa: CASSRITNDYEQYF
v_call: TRBV6-5; j_call: TRBJ1-6; cdr3_aa: CAISPMGPPPLHF
v_call: TRBV7-9; j_call: TRBJ2-7; cdr3_aa: CASSLISSGKGGEQYF
v_call: TRBV6-5; j_call: TRBJ1-2; cdr3_aa: CASRTGGPIGGGYTF
v_call: TRBV7-9; j_call: TRBJ2-2; cdr3_aa: CASSLVRTSGSRELFF
v_call: TRBV29-1; j_call: TRBJ2-7; cdr3_aa: CSAVVGASGRVDEQYF
v_call: TRBV21-1; j_call: TRBJ1-1; cdr3_aa: CASSTTPGKWAIEAFF
v_call: TRBV5-1; j_call: TRBJ1-5; cdr3_aa: CASSLDYSNQPQHF
v_call: TRBV6-2/TRBV6-3; j_call: TRBJ2-7; cdr3_aa: CASSYRGFYEQYF
v_call: TRBV19; j_call: TRBJ1-5; cdr3_aa: CASSHDRGNQPQHF
v_call: TRBV24-1; j_call: TRBJ2-1; cdr3_aa: CATRGTGVDSYNEQFF
v_call: TRBV18; j_call: TRBJ1-6; cdr3_aa: CASSPGWDSNSPLHF
v_call: TRBV13; j_call: TRBJ2-5; cdr3_aa: CASSFWGLAGAETQYF
v_call: TRBV27; j_call: TRBJ1-5; cdr3_aa: CASSFGLNSNQPQHF
v_call: TRBV24-1; j_call: TRBJ2-1; cdr3_aa: CATSGTVNEQFF
v_call: TRBV7-8; j_call: TRBJ1-5; cdr3_aa: CASSRDRARGNQPQHF
v_call: TRBV15; j_call: TRBJ1-5; cdr3_aa: CATSRVGLRDRERWQPQHF
v_call: TRBV19; j_call: TRBJ2-3; cdr3_aa: CASRNGRATDTQYF
v_call: TRBV6-2/TRBV6-3; j_call: TRBJ1-1; cdr3_aa: CASSSPPDRAEEAFF
v_call: TRBV27; j_call: TRBJ2-2; cdr3_aa: CASSTWAGNTGELFF
v_call: TRBV5-1; j_call: TRBJ1-2; cdr3_aa: CASSPQGDYGYTF
v_call: TRBV7-9; j_call: TRBJ2-5; cdr3_aa: CATKPQSGRQETQYF
v_call: TRBV25-1; j_call: TRBJ1-1; cdr3_aa: CASSESFGIGQPEAFF
v_call: TRBV5-5; j_call: TRBJ2-7; cdr3_aa: CASSSGTSGSAYEQYF
v_call: TRBV4-1; j_call: TRBJ1-1; cdr3_aa: CASSQGEGNTEAFF
v_call: TRBV4-3; j_call: TRBJ1-2; cdr3_aa: CASSQEAQGYGYTF
v_call: TRBV2; j_call: TRBJ2-1; cdr3_aa: CASSESSPPRNEQFF
v_call: TRBV28; j_call: TRBJ2-7; cdr3_aa: CASSSPGRRGEQYF
v_call: TRBV6-5; j_call: TRBJ1-5; cdr3_aa: CASSMTVNSNQPQHF
v_call: TRBV5-8; j_call: TRBJ2-2; cdr3_aa: CASSSYGRTGNTGELFF
v_call: TRBV19; j_call: TRBJ2-5; cdr3_aa: CASSIGAGDQETQYF
v_call: TRBV7-8; j_call: TRBJ2-1; cdr3_aa: CASSLGSSGSHNEQFF
v_call: TRBV12-3/TRBV12-4; j_call: TRBJ2-7; cdr3_aa: CASSRTGFEQYF